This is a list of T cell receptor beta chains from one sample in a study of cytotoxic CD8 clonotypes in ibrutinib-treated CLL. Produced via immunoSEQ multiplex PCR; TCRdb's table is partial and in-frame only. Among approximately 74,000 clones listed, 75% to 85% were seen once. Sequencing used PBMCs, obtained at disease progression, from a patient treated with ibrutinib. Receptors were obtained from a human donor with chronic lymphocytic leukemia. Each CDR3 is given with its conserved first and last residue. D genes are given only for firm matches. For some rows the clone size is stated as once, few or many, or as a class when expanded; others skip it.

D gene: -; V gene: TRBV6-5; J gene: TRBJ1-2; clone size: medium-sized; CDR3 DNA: TGTGCCAGCAGTTACGCGTCGGGGGCGGGGGATGGCTACACCTTC; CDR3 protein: CASSYASGAGDGYTF
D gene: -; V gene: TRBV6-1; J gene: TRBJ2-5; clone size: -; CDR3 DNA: TGTGCCAGCAGTGAGACAGGCCCAGAGACCCAGTACTTC; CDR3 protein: CASSETGPETQYF
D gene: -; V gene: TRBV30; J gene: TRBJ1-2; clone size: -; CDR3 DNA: TGTGCCTGGAGTGTACTCGAAGACCGCCGTCTCTTC; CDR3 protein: CAWSVLEDRRLF
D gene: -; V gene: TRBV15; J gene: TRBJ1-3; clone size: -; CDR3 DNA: TGTGCCACCAGGAAGCCCCAGGGCTCTGGAAACACCATATATTTT; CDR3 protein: CATRKPQGSGNTIYF
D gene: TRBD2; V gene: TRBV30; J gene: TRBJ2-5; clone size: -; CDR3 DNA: TGTGCCTTCCTTAGAGCGGGAGGGGAGACCCAGTACTTC; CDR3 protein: CAFLRAGGETQYF
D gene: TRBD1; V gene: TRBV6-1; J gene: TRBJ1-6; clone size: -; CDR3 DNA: TGTGCCAGCAGTCCACAGGGGGCCGGGGTCCTCCACTTT; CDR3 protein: CASSPQGAGVLHF
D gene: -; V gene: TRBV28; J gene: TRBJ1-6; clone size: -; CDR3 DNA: TGTGCCAGCACTCTGGGTCCGGGGGAACACCCTTTTAATTCACCCCTCCACTTT; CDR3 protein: CASTLGPGEHPFNSPLHF
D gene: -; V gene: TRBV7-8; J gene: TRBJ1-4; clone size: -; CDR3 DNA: TGTGCCAGCAGCCCCCGGGCCAAGCGGGGCGAAAAACTGTTTTTT; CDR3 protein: CASSPRAKRGEKLFF
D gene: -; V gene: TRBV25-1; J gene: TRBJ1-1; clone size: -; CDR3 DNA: TGTGCCAGCAGTGACCGGCAGGACACTGAAGCTTTCTTT; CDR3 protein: CASSDRQDTEAFF
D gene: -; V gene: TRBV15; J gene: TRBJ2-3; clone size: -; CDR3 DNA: TGTGCCACCAGCAGAGAGGAATCCCGAATCACAGATACGCAGTATTTT; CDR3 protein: CATSREESRITDTQYF
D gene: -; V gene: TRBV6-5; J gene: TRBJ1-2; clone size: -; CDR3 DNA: TGTGCCAGCAGCCCCCGCGAGACAGAGTATGGCTACACCTTC; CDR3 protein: CASSPRETEYGYTF
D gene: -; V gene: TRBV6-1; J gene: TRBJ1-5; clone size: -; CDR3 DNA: TGTGCCAGCAAGCGGAGGGCGATTGAGCCCCAGCATTTT; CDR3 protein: CASKRRAIEPQHF
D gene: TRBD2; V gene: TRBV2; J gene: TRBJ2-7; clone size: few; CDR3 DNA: TGTGCCAGCAGTGACTCGGGGGGCTACGAGCAGTACTTC; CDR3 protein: CASSDSGGYEQYF
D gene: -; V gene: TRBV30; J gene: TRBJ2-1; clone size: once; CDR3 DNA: TGTGCCTGGAGTCGGGGGTGGAATGAGCAGTTCTTC; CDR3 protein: CAWSRGWNEQFF
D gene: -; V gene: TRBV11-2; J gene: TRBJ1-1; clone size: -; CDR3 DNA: TGTGCCAGCAGCTCCCATATCAACACTGAAGCTTTCTTT; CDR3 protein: CASSSHINTEAFF
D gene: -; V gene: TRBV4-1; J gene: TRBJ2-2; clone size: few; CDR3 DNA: TGCGCCAGCAGCCCATATACCGGGGAGCTGTTTTTT; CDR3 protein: CASSPYTGELFF
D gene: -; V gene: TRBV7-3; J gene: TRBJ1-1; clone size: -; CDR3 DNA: TGTGCCAGCAGCTTTATAACCCGGTTGAACACTGAAGCTTTCTTT; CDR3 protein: CASSFITRLNTEAFF
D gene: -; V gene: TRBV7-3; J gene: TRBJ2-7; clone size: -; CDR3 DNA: TGTGCCAGCAGCCTTGGGATAGGGATGTCCTACGAGCAGTACTTC; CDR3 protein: CASSLGIGMSYEQYF
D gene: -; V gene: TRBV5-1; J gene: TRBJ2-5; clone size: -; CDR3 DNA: TGCGCCAGCAGCTTGGGAGACAGTCGGCGGCAGACCCAGTACTTC; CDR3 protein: CASSLGDSRRQTQYF
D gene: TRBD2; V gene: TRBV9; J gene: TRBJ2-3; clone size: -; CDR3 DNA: TGTGCCAGCAGCCAAGGGACTAGCCGCACAGATACGCAGTATTTT; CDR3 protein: CASSQGTSRTDTQYF
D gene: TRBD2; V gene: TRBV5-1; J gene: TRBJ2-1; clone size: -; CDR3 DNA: TGCGCCAGCAGCTCAGGGGGGACTAGCGGGTACAATGAGCAGTTCTTC; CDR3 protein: CASSSGGTSGYNEQFF
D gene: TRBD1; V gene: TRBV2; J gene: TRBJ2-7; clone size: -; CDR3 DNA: TGTGCCAGCAGTGTGGGACAGGGGAGCTCCTACGAGCAGTACTTC; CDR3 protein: CASSVGQGSSYEQYF
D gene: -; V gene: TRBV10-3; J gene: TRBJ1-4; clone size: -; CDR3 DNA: TGTGCCATCATTGGTAAAGGGAGAGGTATAGCAACTAATGAAAAACTGTTTTTT; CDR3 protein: CAIIGKGRGIATNEKLFF
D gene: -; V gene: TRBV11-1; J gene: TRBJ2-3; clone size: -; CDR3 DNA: TGTGCCAGCAGCTTCCACACAGATACGCAGTATTTT; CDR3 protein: CASSFHTDTQYF
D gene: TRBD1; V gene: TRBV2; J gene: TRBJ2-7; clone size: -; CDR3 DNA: TGTGCCAGCAGGGGGACAGGGGGTTACGAGCAGTACTTC; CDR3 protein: CASRGTGGYEQYF
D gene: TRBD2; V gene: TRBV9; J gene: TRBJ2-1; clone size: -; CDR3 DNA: TGTGCCAGCAGCGTACTCGCGGGGGGGCCGTTCTTC; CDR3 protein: CASSVLAGGPFF
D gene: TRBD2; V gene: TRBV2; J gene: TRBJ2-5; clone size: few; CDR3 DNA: TGTGCCGCCTCGGCTACGGGAGGGGGAGAGACCCAGTACTTC; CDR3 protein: CAASATGGGETQYF
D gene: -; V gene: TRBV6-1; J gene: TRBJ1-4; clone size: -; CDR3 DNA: TGTGCCAGGGGAGGGTCAGGGGAGGAAAAACTGTTTTTT; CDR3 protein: CARGGSGEEKLFF
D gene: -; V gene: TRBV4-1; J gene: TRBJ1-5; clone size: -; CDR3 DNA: TGCGCCAGCAGCCCCGACCCCTCAGGGAGGAGCAATCAGCCCCAGCATTTT; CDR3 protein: CASSPDPSGRSNQPQHF